What follows describes a single T cell receptor (beta chain). This clone was observed a handful of times. Its target antigen remains unknown. There are no base qualities to consult, and no much larger clone falls within one base. The sample belongs to a study of T cell responses to AZD1222 COVID-19 vaccine (dated by TCRdb to the early 2020s). About the study as a whole: AZD1222 recipients given second doses at about 4 weeks or at about 12 weeks were pooled, since spike-specific TCR depth and breadth were not found to differ between the two schedules. Trial participants were enrolled by age into subgroups of 18-55, 56-69 and 70-plus years, and roughly 150, 30 and 60 TCR-sequenced participants, respectively, were included in these subgroups. TCR sequencing covered some 240 trial participants: 207 given two doses of AZD1222 and around 26 given two doses of MenACWY control vaccine. General conclusions and limits of the study: A significant rise in spike-specific TCR breadth and depth was observed after two AZD1222 doses relative to day 0 and relative to MenACWY recipients. Participants were mostly white British, with more females than males. The authors suggested clonal diversity may have been underestimated. Vaccine-associated CD4 TCRs spanned the whole spike protein, with dominant responses in regions 160-218 and 743-854. Nearly half of unique spike-specific TCRs reportedly recognized epitopes outside regions mutated in the B.1.351 and B.1.1.7 variants. Only five to seven AZD1222 recipients were SARS-CoV-2 seropositive at baseline, limiting conclusions about previously exposed vaccinees. Because no samples from the day 14 peak response were available, repertoires could be characterized only after the peak T cell response. In the small 56-69-year group, the increase in depth fell short of significance, most likely because of low power.

The CDR3 regions of human TCRbeta chains were analyzed by immunosequencing. Per the source publication's procedure: Repertoire TCRs were matched against a reference library of SARS-CoV-2-specific TCRs generated with the MIRA antigen-specificity platform. Breadth was defined as the fraction of unique TCRs that were SARS-CoV-2-associated. Depth was defined as the fraction of total T cells that were SARS-CoV-2-associated. Each spike-specific TCR was assigned to its reactive spike region and to a CD4 or CD8 class using the MIRA data. Log10-transformed breadth and depth values were compared by one-way ANOVA with Sidak's multiple comparisons tests. TCRdb took this table from immuneACCESS and kept in-frame rearrangements with V and J called. Such tables lack part of the clones; where checked against another copy, unresolved V genes explain under half of the gap, and the rest is unexplained. V and J calls and clone size follow that table, whereas D and trimming were derived from the DNA. Across this sample there are some 140,000 clones, with around 90% seen only once. The ten largest clones add up to 15% to 20% of the sample.

The sample's time point label, decoded: baseline before first vaccination. The vaccinee samples were drawn from two UK trials, COV001 and COV002, one of which was a single-blind randomized controlled phase 2/3 trial testing AZD1222 (ChAdOx1 nCoV-19) in healthy adults. For TCRbeta chain sequencing, PBMC samples from trial participants were taken at day 0 and at day 28 after the second dose. The junction carries 9 bases between V and J, which are trimmed by 6 bases and 3 bases respectively. Counted from cysteine to phenylalanine, this CDR3 has 12 amino acids. The DNA shown is the 36-base CDR3, in frame from base 1. The germline V gene encodes CDR1 MDHEN and CDR2 SYDVKM.

This clonotype was sampled from an adult in good health. The sample was peripheral blood, taken on day 0 of AZD1222 vaccination. The rearranged chain carries TRBV28 and TRBJ2-7; the D gene is perhaps TRBD1, on 6 matching bases. The nucleotide sequence reads TGTGCCAGCAGAAGACAGGACTACGAGCAGTACTTC. This sequence encodes CASRRQDYEQYF.